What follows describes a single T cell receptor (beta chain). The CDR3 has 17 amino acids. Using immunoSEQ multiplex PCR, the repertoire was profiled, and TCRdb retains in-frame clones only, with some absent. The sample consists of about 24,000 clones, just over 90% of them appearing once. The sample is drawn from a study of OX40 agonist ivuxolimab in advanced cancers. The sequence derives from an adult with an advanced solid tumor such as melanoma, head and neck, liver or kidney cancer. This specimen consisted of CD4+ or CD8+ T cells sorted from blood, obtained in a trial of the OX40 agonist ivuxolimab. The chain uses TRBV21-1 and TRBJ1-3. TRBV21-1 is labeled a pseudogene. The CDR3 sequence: CASSKDSPSDHGNTIYF. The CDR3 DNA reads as TGTGCCAGCAGCAAAGACTCCCCAAGCGACCATGGAAACACCATATATTTT.